The 19 T cell receptor beta chains reported below all come from one sample, sequenced in a study of human T cells and chemical hapten exposure. This sample's time point: patch test 2, 6 weeks after DPC sensitization. Sample treatment: therapeutic diphenylcyclopropenone sensitization with weekly scalp DPC. One entry per CDR3 protein, called by TCRdb with MiXCR from the RACE reads. The repertoire holds about 40,000 distinct CDR3 sequences, with around 10% as singletons. The sample here was whole blood, taken in connection with sensitization to the hapten diphenylcyclopropenone (DPC). The receptors originated from a woman in her thirties or forties with alopecia areata. Some clones in this sample may be carry-over from other donors' samples.

This clonotype was found many times. V usage is TRBV29-1 and J usage is TRBJ2-7; D might be TRBD1 (5 bases). Germline V gene sequence: CDR1 SQVTM, CDR2 ANQGSEA. The CDR3 length is 14 residues. Trimming left V 0 bases short and J 3 bases short, with 12 bases between. The CDR3 nucleotides read TGCAGCGTTGAAGAAGGGGTTGGGGACTACGAGCAGTACTTC. Translation gives CSVEEGVGDYEQYF.

A remark on this clonotype: A single base separates this from a much larger clone, so it may be a read error. A read error is likely, as this CDR3 ends without the conserved phenylalanine or tryptophan. This rearrangement joins TRBV4-2 to TRBJ1-1; D is uncertain. The V and J ends lost 6 bases and 7 bases respectively, with 9 bases between them. This CDR3 comprises 11 residues. Germline assignment: CDR1 LGHNA and CDR2 YNFKEQ. The CDR3 region has the DNA TGTGCCAGCAGGCGGTCGGATGAAGCTTTCATT. Its protein is CASRRSDEAFI.

This clonotype has at least ten counts. This chain connects TRBV29-1 to TRBJ2-2, with a possible D match to TRBD1 (6 bases). Germline values: CDR1 SQVTM, CDR2 ANQGSEA. Trimming took 4 bases from V and 6 from J, leaving 15 bases between them. This CDR3 is built from 14 residues. The chain's CDR3 is CSVASFEGAGELFF. The CDR3 nucleotides read TGCAGCGTTGCTTCCTTCGAGGGGGCCGGGGAGCTGTTTTTT.

This clonotype came up many times. The V gene is TRBV7-2, the J gene TRBJ1-1; weak D call: TRBD1 (5 bases). Germline CDR1 reads SGHTA; CDR2 reads FQGNSA. The length of the CDR3 is 14 residues. The V end lost 1 base, the J end lost 4 bases, and 10 bases lay between the germline ends. The CDR3 protein is CASSLGSGGTEAFF. CDR3 nucleotides: TGTGCCAGCAGCTTAGGGAGCGGGGGCACTGAAGCTTTCTTT.

This clonotype occurred many times. Here the CDR3 reads CSVGTSELNTEAFF. CDR3 nucleotide sequence: TGCAGCGTTGGGACTAGCGAATTGAACACTGAAGCTTTCTTT. This chain links TRBV29-1 with TRBJ1-1; D is undetermined. Germline assignment: CDR1 SQVTM and CDR2 ANQGSEA. This CDR3 is built from 14 residues. The V end lost 4 bases, the J end lost 0 bases, and 12 bases lay between the germline ends.

This clonotype was counted ten times or more. The chain combines TRBV7-2 with TRBJ2-3; D is possibly TRBD1 (5 bases). The V end lost 6 bases, the J end lost 3 bases, and 13 bases lay between the germline ends. There are 14 residues in the CDR3. CDR1 is SGHTA, CDR2 FQGNSA, per germline. This CDR3 reads CASRGPVSTDTQYF. CDR3 nucleotides: TGTGCCAGCAGGGGGCCAGTCTCTACAGATACGCAGTATTTT. The variable domain in full, completed from reference TRBV7-2 and TRBJ2-3, reads GAGVSQSPSNKVTEKGKDVELRCDPISGHTALYWYRQSLGQGLEFLIYFQGNSAPDKSGLPSDRFSAERTGGSVSTLTIQRTQQEDSAVYLCASRGPVSTDTQYFGPGTRLTVL.

This clonotype was counted many times. This chain joins TRBV20-1 and TRBJ1-6; D remains ambiguous. CDR1 is DFQATT, CDR2 SNEGSKA, per germline (reference sequence). V lost 2 bases and J 6 bases, leaving 8 bases between the germline ends. The length of the CDR3 is 13 residues. DNA of the CDR3: TGCAGTGCTAGATCAGAACCTAATTCACCCCTCCACTTT. Translated: CSARSEPNSPLHF.

This clonotype was recorded at least ten times. The chain couples TRBV20-1 to TRBJ2-7; unclear D gene. Germline V gene sequence: CDR1 DFQATT, CDR2 SNEGSKA (reference sequence). The V and J ends lost 1 base and 5 bases respectively, with 9 bases between them. The CDR3 sequence is 12 residues long. The CDR3 spells CSARVSGHEQYF. CDR3 in DNA: TGCAGTGCTAGAGTCTCAGGTCACGAGCAGTACTTC.

This clonotype was observed a few times. The chain is built from TRBV5-5 and TRBJ2-3; D gene uncertain. The CDR3 runs 13 residues. Germline lookup yields CDR1 SGHKS and CDR2 YYEKEE (reference sequence). The V and J ends lost 1 base and 2 bases respectively, with 5 bases between them. The CDR3 is CASSLYHTDTQYF. As DNA, the CDR3 is TGTGCCAGCAGCTTGTACCACACAGATACGCAGTATTTT.

This clonotype was observed a few times. This chain joins TRBV7-2 and TRBJ2-6, with TRBD2 identical over 7 bases. The CDR3 has 17 residues. V trimming: 5 bases; J trimming: 0 bases; junction bases outside the gene matches: 7. CDR1 and CDR2 from the germline V gene are SGHTA and FQGNSA. The DNA for the CDR3 is TGTGCCAGCAGCGCTCAACCGGGAGGCTCTGGGGCCAACGTCCTGACTTTC. It encodes CASSAQPGGSGANVLTF.

This clonotype was seen many times. The DNA for the CDR3 is TGTGCCAGCAGTCGGACAGGGGCTAATGAAAAACTGTTTTTT. Its translation is CASSRTGANEKLFF. The chain uses TRBV28 and TRBJ1-4, with TRBD1 identical over 9 bases. Per the germline V gene, CDR1 is MDHEN and CDR2 is SYDVKM. This CDR3 spans 14 amino acids. V was clipped by 5 bases and J by 3 bases; unmatched bases: 1.

This clonotype was counted at least ten times. The rearrangement joins TRBV7-9 to TRBJ1-1; 8 bases match TRBD1. The CDR3 sequence is 12 residues long. Unmatched junction bases numbered 7, after V lost 5 bases and J lost 11 bases. Germline loops: CDR1 SEHNR, CDR2 FQNEAQ (reference sequence). The CDR3 DNA sequence: TGTGCCAGCAGCCGAGGACAGGGAGGCGCTTTCTTT. Its translation: CASSRGQGGAFF.

The chain has TRBV6-6 and TRBJ1-6; D not certain. The CDR3 runs to 16 residues. V lost 6 bases, J lost 9 bases, and 21 bases lay in between. The germline gives CDR1 MNHNY, CDR2 SVGAGI (reference sequence). CDR3 DNA sequence: TGTGCCAGCAGCTCCCGAGGACCGCGGCAAGGTTCACCCCTCCACTTT. Amino acids: CASSSRGPRQGSPLHF.

This clonotype has ten or more counts. This chain uses TRBV27 with TRBJ2-7; D may correspond to TRBD1 or TRBD2 (5 bases each). The V gene lost 5 bases and the J gene lost 8 bases, with 19 bases spanning the gap. Germline CDR1 is MNHEY and CDR2 is SMNVEV (reference sequence). This CDR3 is built from 14 residues. CDR3 in DNA: TGTGCCAGCAGTGAACGGGACCGCCCGATCAAGCAGTACTTC. Amino acid sequence: CASSERDRPIKQYF.

At least ten counts were recorded for this clonotype. This rearrangement joins TRBV7-6 to TRBJ2-7; D not certain. From germline, CDR1 is SGHVS and CDR2 FNYEAQ. Trimming took 4 bases from V and 5 from J, leaving 18 bases between them. The CDR3 is made up of 15 amino acids. CDR3 loop: CASSSVVKAGHEQYF. CDR3 DNA sequence: TGTGCCAGCAGCTCCGTTGTGAAAGCAGGACACGAGCAGTACTTC.

This clonotype was seen repeatedly, ten times or more. The J gene is TRBJ2-6, the V gene TRBV19; 7 nucleotides align to TRBD1. The junction had 7 bases not matched to a gene; V was cut back by 2 bases and J by 0 bases. The germline V gene has CDR1 LNHDA and CDR2 SQIVND (reference sequence). The CDR3 totals 18 residues. CDR3 in amino acids: CASSITQGTVSGANVLTF. DNA for the CDR3: TGTGCCAGTAGTATAACACAAGGGACAGTCTCTGGGGCCAACGTCCTGACTTTC.

This clonotype has ten or more counts. The V call is TRBV7-2, the J call TRBJ2-7, with 10 nucleotides matching TRBD2. Germline CDR1 and CDR2: SGHTA and FQGNSA. This CDR3 comprises 16 residues. With V trimmed by 5 bases and J by 7 bases, 14 bases remained unmatched. The CDR3 sequence is CASSLPGAGGPREQYF. The CDR3, as DNA: TGTGCCAGCAGCCTTCCCGGAGCGGGGGGGCCGCGGGAGCAGTACTTC.

This clonotype was seen at least ten times. This chain links TRBV28 with TRBJ2-6; TRBD1 matches at 7 bases. The CDR3 is 17 amino acids. Germline V gene data show CDR1 as MDHEN and CDR2 as SYDVKM. V trimming: 8 bases; J trimming: 2 bases; junction bases outside the gene matches: 12. CDR3 region: CASPYVITGAGANVLTF. The CDR3 DNA reads as TGTGCCAGCCCCTATGTAATCACAGGGGCTGGGGCCAACGTCCTGACTTTC.

Turning to this clonotype: A read error may explain this, as a much larger clone is one base away. The CDR3 bases are TGTGCCATCAGCTTAGTCAATGAGCAGTTCTTC. Encoded protein: CAISLVNEQFF. V and J are TRBV11-1 and TRBJ2-1; the D is unclear. CDR1 is SGHAT, CDR2 FQDESV, per germline (reference sequence). This CDR3 has 11 amino acids.